This TCR beta chain emerged from a study of identical twins. Study conclusions and caveats: Models underestimated how often monozygotic twins shared out-of-frame TCR alpha. The study reached conclusions through statistical analysis that was cross-sectional, not following the same donors.

This clonotype was observed a few times. Antigen: not known. The germline V and J ends were trimmed by 4 bases and 3 bases, with 10 bases remaining between them. The CDR3 has 14 residues. Germline-derived CDR1 and CDR2 are MNHEY and SVGEGT. Unique molecular identifiers were present on cDNA, and template switching added a universal primer site. TCRdb reprocessed the 5' RACE reads with MiXCR, giving one entry per CDR3 protein. The table includes fewer than 350,000 distinct CDR3 sequences, around 8.8% detected once. The same sample was also studied in work on yellow fever vaccine responses in identical twins. As that report states: Convergence reportedly seemed to mark part of the twins' vaccine T cell response, with personalization marking the rest.

The chain links TRBV6-2 or TRBV6-3 to TRBJ2-1; TRBD2 is a possible D gene (5 bases). The receptor was derived from a woman between 18 and 30 years old in good health. The sequenced material came from memory (CD45RO+) T cells sorted from blood. The CDR3 coding sequence is TGTGCCAGCAGTTTCGCGGAGGACTACAATGAGCAGTTCTTC. Residues: CASSFAEDYNEQFF.